The 31 T cell receptor beta chains presented below share a single source sample, sequenced in a study of blood T cell repertoires in COVID-19. Sequencing was performed with immunoSEQ multiplex PCR; in TCRdb, only in-frame clones are kept and a portion is missing. The sample lists about 200,000 clones; around 90% were seen once. Sequencing input: PBMCs or T cells enriched from blood (not recorded which). These receptors came from a woman younger than 35 who had recovered from COVID-19.

The chain combines TRBV5-5 with TRBJ1-2; D not resolved. Looked up from germline, CDR1 is SGHKS and CDR2 is YYEKEE (reference sequence). The CDR3 covers 14 residues. V was shortened by 6 bases and J by 2 bases, with 14 bases between the two germline ends. The CDR3 coding sequence is TGTGCCAGCACCTCTGGGTCAGGAAACTATGGCTACACCTTC. As protein: CASTSGSGNYGYTF.

In this sample, this clone turned up once. The chain uses TRBV7-6 and TRBJ2-1; 9 nucleotides match TRBD2. Trimming removed 5 bases from V and 4 bases from J; junction bases left unmatched: 6. Per germline, CDR1 SGHVS and CDR2 FNYEAQ. The CDR3 covers 15 residues. The CDR3 is CASSLSGGPYNEQFF. In DNA, the CDR3 is TGTGCCAGCAGCCTCAGCGGGGGGCCGTACAATGAGCAGTTCTTC. The variable domain in full, with the rest retrieved from reference TRBV7-6 and TRBJ2-1, is GAGVSQSPRYKVTKRGQDVALRCDPISGHVSLYWYRQALGQGPEFLTYFNYEAQQDKSGLPNDRFSAERPEGSISTLTIQRTEQRDSAMYRCASSLSGGPYNEQFFGPGTRLTVL.

The chain recombines TRBV21-1 with TRBJ1-6; TRBD1 is the table's D call, not checked against the DNA. TRBV21-1 is a pseudogene. The CDR3 totals 15 residues. CDR3 residues: CASSKAQDDNSPLHF. In DNA form, the CDR3 reads TGTGCCAGCAGCAAAGCCCAGGATGATAATTCACCCCTCCACTTT.

Concerning this clone: Relative to the germline gene, one junction end is altered; a read error may explain this. In nucleotides, the CDR3 is TGTGCCAGTACTATACCGGGACAGGGGACATATCAGCCCCAGCATTTT. Residues: CASTIPGQGTYQPQHF. The chain couples TRBV19 to TRBJ1-5, with 10 bases matching TRBD1. The V gene's germline CDR1 is LNHDA and CDR2 SQIVND (reference sequence). This CDR3 has 16 residues. Combining the CDR3 with reference TRBV19 and TRBJ1-5 gives the whole variable domain DGGITQSPKYLFRKEGQNVTLSCEQNLNHDAMYWYRQDPGQGLRLIYYSQIVNDFQKGDIAEGYSVSREKKESFPLTVTSAQKNPTAFYLCASTIPGQGTYQPQHFGDGTRLSIL.

The chain is built from TRBV3-1 (or the pseudogene TRBV3-2) and TRBJ2-3, with 8 bases aligning to TRBD1. The germline V gene encodes CDR1 LGHDT and CDR2 YNNKEL (reference sequence). Trimming took 3 bases from V and 1 from J; bases not matched to a gene: 6. The CDR3 covers 16 residues. CDR3 nucleotides: TGTGCCAGCAGCCAGCAAGGACAGGGCGGCACAGATACGCAGTATTTT. This translates into CASSQQGQGGTDTQYF.

The V call is TRBV7-9, the J call TRBJ1-4; unclear D gene. Per the germline V gene, CDR1 is SEHNR and CDR2 is FQNEAQ (reference sequence). V gave up 3 bases and J gave up 8 bases, with 7 bases separating them. The CDR3 runs 12 residues. In DNA form, the CDR3 reads TGTGCCAGCAGCTTTGCGGGGGAAAAACTGTTTTTT. This sequence encodes CASSFAGEKLFF.

The rearrangement uses TRBV15 and TRBJ2-7, with 9 bases lining up with TRBD1. Germline V CDR1 and CDR2: LNHNV, YYDKDF (reference sequence). The CDR3 consists of 18 residues. Trimming cost V 3 bases and J 2 bases; bases outside gene matches: 14. In DNA form, the CDR3 reads TGTGCCACCAGCAGCGGATACCTTCTCCGGGACAGGGCCTACGAGCAGTACTTC. Protein: CATSSGYLLRDRAYEQYF.

In this sample, this clone turned up a few times. The V call is TRBV6-5, the J call TRBJ1-6, with a tentative D call TRBD1 (6 bases). This CDR3 spans 14 amino acids. The germline V and J ends were trimmed by 8 bases and 11 bases, with 19 bases remaining between them. Germline lookup yields CDR1 MNHEY and CDR2 SVGAGI. In nucleotides, the CDR3 is TGTGCCAGCGTCTTCCGGGACACCCCGGCACCCCTCCACTTT. Translation gives CASVFRDTPAPLHF.

The V call is TRBV7-3, the J call TRBJ2-1; weak D call: TRBD1 (5 bases). CDR1 is SGHTA, CDR2 FQGTGA, per germline. Trimming took 2 bases from V and 1 from J, leaving 9 bases between them. This CDR3 is built from 15 residues. The CDR3, as DNA: TGTGCCAGCAGCTTATCAGCAGGGTCCTACAATGAGCAGTTCTTC. Its protein is CASSLSAGSYNEQFF.

In nucleotides, the CDR3 is TGTGCCAGCAGTGAATTATGGGGCGGCTACACCTTC. It yields the protein CASSELWGGYTF. J is TRBJ1-2 and V is TRBV25-1; possibly TRBD1 for D (5 bases). Germline loops: CDR1 MGHDK, CDR2 SYGVNS. CDR3 size: 12 residues. Trimming took off 1 base at V and 8 bases at J, with 8 bases between the two ends.

V usage is TRBV6-5 and J usage is TRBJ2-1, with D hard to call. CDR1 is MNHEY, CDR2 SVGAGI, per germline. This CDR3 has 11 amino acids. The V end lost 6 bases, the J end lost 9 bases, and 9 bases lay between the germline ends. The CDR3 sequence is CASSRTGEQFF. CDR3 sequence (DNA): TGTGCCAGCAGCCGTACGGGTGAGCAGTTCTTC.

The chain couples TRBV3-1 (or the pseudogene TRBV3-2) to TRBJ1-6; no definite D call. The CDR3 has 12 residues. Germline V gene sequence: CDR1 LGHDT, CDR2 YNNKEL (reference sequence). Trimming cost V 8 bases and J 10 bases, with 12 bases left between them. As DNA, the CDR3 is TGTGCCAGCGAGGGAGTAGGGTCACCCCTCCACTTT. Protein product: CASEGVGSPLHF.

The genes are TRBV19 and TRBJ1-1; D remains ambiguous. CDR1 LNHDA and CDR2 SQIVND come from the germline V gene (reference sequence). This CDR3 has 13 amino acids. The V end lost 6 bases, the J end lost 1 base, and 9 bases lay between the germline ends. CDR3 residues: CASRQSQNTEAFF. The CDR3 nucleotides read TGTGCCAGTAGACAGTCGCAGAACACTGAAGCTTTCTTT.

The gene calls are TRBV24-1 and TRBJ2-5; D may be TRBD1 (6 bases). Trimming removed 4 bases from V and 0 bases from J, with 11 bases in between. The germline gives CDR1 KGHDR, CDR2 SFDVKD. CDR3 length: 15 amino acids. The CDR3 DNA sequence: TGTGCCACCAGTGACCAAGGACAGTACCAAGAGACCCAGTACTTC. This gives the protein CATSDQGQYQETQYF.

This clone was detected a few times. This chain connects TRBV6-6 to TRBJ1-1; possibly TRBD1 for D (6 bases). The germline V gene encodes CDR1 MNHNY and CDR2 SVGAGI (reference sequence). Trimming removed 7 bases at V and 0 bases at J, with 12 bases between. The CDR3 has 14 amino acids. CDR3 sequence: CASNLQGMNTEAFF. CDR3 bases: TGTGCCAGCAATTTACAGGGTATGAACACTGAAGCTTTCTTT.

The J gene is TRBJ2-6, the V gene TRBV9; 8 bases fit TRBD1. Germline V CDR1 and CDR2: SGDLS, YYNGEE. Losses at the gene ends were 3 bases for V and 2 bases for J; bases not matched to a gene: 4. CDR3 length: 16 residues. The CDR3 region is CASSGTGKTGANVLTF. CDR3 coding DNA: TGTGCCAGCAGCGGGACAGGGAAGACTGGGGCCAACGTCCTGACTTTC.

The J gene is TRBJ1-2, the V gene TRBV6-6, with D possibly matching TRBD1 (5 bases). The CDR3 contains 15 residues. CDR1 is MNHNY, CDR2 SVGAGI, per germline (reference sequence). V gave up 0 bases and J gave up 1 base, with 9 bases separating them. The CDR3: CASSYSPGDNYGYTF. The DNA for the CDR3 is TGTGCCAGCAGTTACTCCCCGGGGGATAACTATGGCTACACCTTC.

The rearrangement links TRBV28 to TRBJ1-3, with TRBD1 identical over 8 bases. The germline CDR1 and CDR2 sequences are MDHEN and SYDVKM. The CDR3 has 17 residues. J was trimmed by 4 bases and V by 0 bases; bases with no gene match: 8. The CDR3 region is CASSLWKQGGSGNTIYF. CDR3 nucleotide sequence: TGTGCCAGCAGTTTATGGAAACAGGGGGGATCGGGAAACACCATATATTTT.

The chain employs TRBV28 and TRBJ1-1, with D possibly matching TRBD1 (6 bases). The germline V gene encodes CDR1 MDHEN and CDR2 SYDVKM. V dropped 7 bases and J dropped 2 bases, with 11 bases sitting between them. This CDR3 is built from 13 residues. Written as DNA, the CDR3 is TGTGCCAGCAAGGGACAATTCAACACTGAAGCTTTCTTT. This sequence encodes CASKGQFNTEAFF.

The gene calls are TRBV19 and TRBJ1-4; D perhaps matches TRBD1 (6 bases). The V end lost 5 bases, the J end lost 8 bases, and 15 bases lay between the germline ends. This CDR3 is built from 14 residues. CDR1 LNHDA and CDR2 SQIVND come from the germline V gene (reference sequence). This CDR3 reads CASSGGARGEKLFF. The CDR3 region has the DNA TGTGCCAGTAGTGGGGGGGCGCGGGGCGAAAAACTGTTTTTT.

V and J are TRBV19 and TRBJ1-6; D gene uncertain. The CDR3 is 16 residues long. In germline, CDR1 is LNHDA, CDR2 SQIVND (reference sequence). Trimming stripped 4 bases from V and 10 bases from J, with 20 bases between. The CDR3 sequence: CASSNRGGLGVSPLHF. The CDR3 nucleotides are TGTGCCAGTAGTAACCGGGGAGGGCTAGGCGTATCACCCCTCCACTTT.

The J gene is TRBJ1-3, the V gene TRBV12-5; D is uncertain. Trimming shortened V by 2 bases and J by 2 bases, and 7 bases separated the two germline ends. Germline values: CDR1 LGHNT, CDR2 FRNRAP. CDR3 length equals 14 residues. CDR3 region: CASGLTGAGNTIYF. The DNA of the CDR3 is TGTGCTAGTGGTTTGACCGGGGCTGGAAACACCATATATTTT.

The V and J genes are TRBV9 and TRBJ1-1; possibly TRBD1 for D (5 bases). From germline, CDR1 is SGDLS and CDR2 YYNGEE. The CDR3 totals 15 residues. V dropped 4 bases and J dropped 0 bases, with 13 bases sitting between them. DNA of the CDR3: TGTGCCAGCAGCCCGAGGGAGGGGATGAACACTGAAGCTTTCTTT. This sequence encodes CASSPREGMNTEAFF.

V and J are TRBV18 and TRBJ1-1, with TRBD1 identical over 9 bases. Trimming at V came to 4 bases and at J to 1 base, leaving 1 base not matched to a gene. The length of the CDR3 is 14 residues. Germline assignment: CDR1 KGHSH and CDR2 LQKENI. CDR3 DNA sequence: TGTGCCAGCTCACGGACAGGGGAGAACACTGAAGCTTTCTTT. Its protein product is CASSRTGENTEAFF.

This chain joins TRBV4-1 and TRBJ2-7; 8 bases line up with TRBD1. V lost 0 bases to trimming and J lost 3 bases; unmatched junction nucleotides: 7. The CDR3 has 16 residues. Germline CDR1 reads MGHRA; CDR2 reads YSYEKL. The CDR3, as DNA: TGCGCCAGCAGCCAAGAGGCCGGGACAGGAAACTACGAGCAGTACTTC. Protein product: CASSQEAGTGNYEQYF.

Within the sample, this clone is medium-sized. The chain has TRBV19 and TRBJ1-5; 7 nucleotides match TRBD1. The CDR3 is 16 amino acids. The V segment lost 3 bases and the J segment 5 bases; nucleotides outside the gene matches: 10. Germline loops: CDR1 LNHDA, CDR2 SQIVND (reference sequence). The CDR3 DNA follows: TGTGCCAGTAGTATTAGCGGCAGGGGGAAGGATCAGCCCCAGCATTTT. Amino acid sequence: CASSISGRGKDQPQHF. The whole variable domain, remainder taken from reference TRBV19 and TRBJ1-5, is DGGITQSPKYLFRKEGQNVTLSCEQNLNHDAMYWYRQDPGQGLRLIYYSQIVNDFQKGDIAEGYSVSREKKESFPLTVTSAQKNPTAFYLCASSISGRGKDQPQHFGDGTRLSIL.

The V and J genes are TRBV29-1 and TRBJ1-1; perhaps TRBD1 as D (5 bases). The CDR3 totals 13 residues. Per germline, CDR1 SQVTM and CDR2 ANQGSEA. Trimming pared 6 bases from V and 1 base from J, leaving 12 bases between. The CDR3 protein is CSVALGGNTEAFF. CDR3 nucleotide sequence: TGCAGCGTGGCCCTGGGGGGGAACACTGAAGCTTTCTTT.

This clone was found once. This chain uses TRBV10-3 with TRBJ2-7; TRBD1 matches 7 bases. This CDR3 contains 15 residues. The V gene end was trimmed by 6 bases and the J gene end by 3 bases; junction bases not matched to a gene: 11. CDR1 ENHRY and CDR2 SYGVKD come from the germline V gene. The CDR3 protein is CAISRQGSKSYEQYF. The CDR3 DNA sequence: TGTGCCATCAGCAGACAGGGTTCGAAGAGCTACGAGCAGTACTTC.

The chain links TRBV28 to TRBJ1-4, with a weak D call TRBD1 (6 bases). The CDR3 loop spans 14 amino acids. Germline assignment: CDR1 MDHEN and CDR2 SYDVKM. V gave up 3 bases and J gave up 8 bases, with 13 bases separating them. The CDR3 DNA reads TGTGCCAGCAGTTTGAGGGACATGGAGGAAAAACTGTTTTTT. Translated: CASSLRDMEEKLFF.

The rearrangement joins TRBV27 to TRBJ1-2, with 7 bases that match TRBD1. The CDR3 has 12 residues. Germline V lookup: CDR1 MNHEY, CDR2 SMNVEV (reference sequence). V lost 8 bases and J lost 4; bases outside the gene matches: 4. The CDR3 spells CASRDRGYGYTF. Written as DNA, the CDR3 is TGTGCCAGCCGGGACAGAGGCTATGGCTACACCTTC.

The chain joins TRBV7-6 to TRBJ2-7; TRBD1 might be the D (6 bases). The CDR3 covers 19 residues. The germline gives CDR1 SGHVS, CDR2 FNYEAQ. V lost 5 bases, J lost 0 bases, and 26 bases lay in between. CDR3 DNA sequence: TGTGCCAGCAGCCGGCTTAAGGGGACACTAGTATTATACTCCTACGAGCAGTACTTC. It codes for CASSRLKGTLVLYSYEQYF.